A selection of T cell receptor beta chains follows, all from one sample in a study of blood T cell repertoires in COVID-19. Clones were sequenced by immunoSEQ multiplex PCR, and TCRdb holds only the in-frame ones, with some missing. The table lists a few hundred thousand clones, 75% to 85% of them singletons, with about 7% in the top ten. The sample comprised peripheral blood. All receptors come from a human donor in a cohort sampled during active COVID-19. Each CDR3 is given with its conserved first and last residue. A D gene is named only where the DNA matches it firmly. The listing skips clone size in some rows; elsewhere it reads once, few, many or a size class.

V: TRBV12-3/TRBV12-4
size: many
J: TRBJ1-1
D: TRBD1
DNA: TGTGCCAGCAGTTTAAGGACAGGGGAAGCTTTCTTT
CDR3: CASSLRTGEAFF

V: TRBV4-1
size: .
J: TRBJ2-7
D: TRBD1
DNA: TGCGCCAGCAGCCAAAACTCGGGACAGCCGACCTACGAGCAGTACTTC
CDR3: CASSQNSGQPTYEQYF

V: TRBV7-2
size: few
J: TRBJ1-5
D: TRBD1
DNA: TGTGCCAGCAGCTTAGCCGGACAGGGGATGAATCAGCCCCAGCATTTT
CDR3: CASSLAGQGMNQPQHF

V: TRBV7-7
size: .
J: TRBJ2-1
D: TRBD1
DNA: TGTGCCAGCAGCTCTGGGACAGGGTTTAACAATGAGCAGTTCTTC
CDR3: CASSSGTGFNNEQFF

V: TRBV29-1
size: .
J: TRBJ2-1
D: .
DNA: TGCAGCGTTGTATTTTACTACCACAATGAGCAGTTCTTC
CDR3: CSVVFYYHNEQFF

V: TRBV6-2/TRBV6-3
size: .
J: TRBJ2-7
D: TRBD1
DNA: TGTGCCAGCAGTTGGGACAGGTCCTACGAGCAGTACTTC
CDR3: CASSWDRSYEQYF

V: TRBV29-1
size: .
J: TRBJ2-5
D: .
DNA: TGCAGCGTTGGAAGTAGTGAAGAGACCCAGTACTTC
CDR3: CSVGSSEETQYF

V: TRBV5-1
size: .
J: TRBJ2-7
D: .
DNA: TGCGCCAGCAGCTACCGGACAGACTCCTACGAGCAGTACTTC
CDR3: CASSYRTDSYEQYF

V: TRBV12-3/TRBV12-4
size: .
J: TRBJ2-2
D: .
DNA: TGTGCCAGCAGGACAGAGAACACCGGGGAGCTGTTTTTT
CDR3: CASRTENTGELFF

V: TRBV11-3
size: .
J: TRBJ1-1
D: .
DNA: TGTGCCAGCAGCCCGACACTGAACACTGAAGCTTTCTTT
CDR3: CASSPTLNTEAFF

V: TRBV29-1
size: .
J: TRBJ2-5
D: TRBD1
DNA: TGCAGCGCCGGGGACAGGGGGGTAGAGACCCAGTACTTC
CDR3: CSAGDRGVETQYF

V: TRBV30
size: .
J: TRBJ1-1
D: .
DNA: TGTGCCTGGAGTGCGCGGGCGGGGAACACTGAAGCTTTCTTT
CDR3: CAWSARAGNTEAFF

V: TRBV5-1
size: .
J: TRBJ2-7
D: .
DNA: TGCGCCAGTAGAGACAGCACATACGAGCAGTACTTC
CDR3: CASRDSTYEQYF

V: TRBV13
size: .
J: TRBJ1-2
D: TRBD1
DNA: TGTGCCAGCAGCACCTCGGGACAGGGAGGCTATGGCTACACCTTC
CDR3: CASSTSGQGGYGYTF

V: TRBV7-9
size: .
J: TRBJ2-2
D: .
DNA: TGTGCCAGCAGCCCCCCCTCGTCTAGGGGCTATGGGGAGCTGTTTTTT
CDR3: CASSPPSSRGYGELFF

V: TRBV29-1
size: .
J: TRBJ1-1
D: .
DNA: TGCAGCGTTGATGACATCTCCTACACTGAAGCTTTCTTT
CDR3: CSVDDISYTEAFF

V: TRBV10-3
size: .
J: TRBJ2-7
D: .
DNA: TGTGCCATCAGTGCGGAGACCTACGAGCAGTACTTC
CDR3: CAISAETYEQYF

V: TRBV9
size: few
J: TRBJ2-7
D: .
DNA: TGTGCCAGCAGCCCAAGGAGAGGACAGAGCTCCTACGAGCAGTACTTC
CDR3: CASSPRRGQSSYEQYF

V: TRBV10-3
size: .
J: TRBJ1-5
D: .
DNA: TGTGCCATCAGTGAGGGACAGAGCAATCAGCCCCAGCATTTT
CDR3: CAISEGQSNQPQHF

V: TRBV15
size: .
J: TRBJ2-7
D: TRBD1
DNA: TGTGCCACCAGCAGAGGAGGGACAGGGGTGGGGGAGCAGTACTTC
CDR3: CATSRGGTGVGEQYF

V: TRBV10-3
size: .
J: TRBJ2-7
D: .
DNA: TGTGCCATCAGTGAGTTGGGGGGGGACAACTACGAGCAGTACTTC
CDR3: CAISELGGDNYEQYF

V: TRBV3-1/TRBV3-2
size: .
J: TRBJ2-2
D: TRBD2
DNA: TGTGCCAGCAGTCCCCGGGAGGTGGACACCGGGGAGCTGTTTTTT
CDR3: CASSPREVDTGELFF

V: TRBV7-9
size: .
J: TRBJ1-6
D: TRBD1
DNA: TGTGCCAGCAGCTTAGGGACAGGGGGCTATGCAGATTCACCCCTCCACTTT
CDR3: CASSLGTGGYADSPLHF

V: TRBV6-2/TRBV6-3
size: .
J: TRBJ2-1
D: .
DNA: TGTGCCAGCAGTTACTCTATCCTAGGCTATGAGCAGTTCTTC
CDR3: CASSYSILGYEQFF

V: TRBV18
size: .
J: TRBJ2-3
D: TRBD1
DNA: TGTGCCAGCTCAACGGGACAGGGCATCGGTATAAGCACAGATACGCAGTATTTT
CDR3: CASSTGQGIGISTDTQYF

V: TRBV24-1
size: .
J: TRBJ1-2
D: TRBD1
DNA: TGTGCCACCAGTGCTAAGACAGGGAACAACTATGGCTACACCTTC
CDR3: CATSAKTGNNYGYTF

V: TRBV7-2
size: .
J: TRBJ1-4
D: .
DNA: TGTGCCAGCAGCTTTCAGAAGGGGACATCAACTAATGAAAAACTGTTTTTT
CDR3: CASSFQKGTSTNEKLFF

V: TRBV24-1
size: .
J: TRBJ2-5
D: .
DNA: TGTGCCACCAGTGATTCCCCAGTCCAAGAGACCCAGTACTTC
CDR3: CATSDSPVQETQYF

V: TRBV19
size: .
J: TRBJ1-1
D: .
DNA: TGTGCCAGTGCGACATCGAACACTGAAGCTTTCTTT
CDR3: CASATSNTEAFF

V: TRBV11-1
size: .
J: TRBJ2-6
D: .
DNA: TGTGCCAGCAGCTTAGCATGGAGGGCTGGGGCCAACGTCCTGACTTTC
CDR3: CASSLAWRAGANVLTF

V: TRBV4-2
size: .
J: TRBJ2-5
D: .
DNA: TGTGCCAGCAGCCAAGCGGACGGGGTGATCCAAGAGACCCAGTACTTC
CDR3: CASSQADGVIQETQYF

V: TRBV9
size: .
J: TRBJ1-3
D: .
DNA: TGTGCCAGCAGCCCACACAACGCCCTCAACTCTGGAAACACCATATATTTT
CDR3: CASSPHNALNSGNTIYF

V: TRBV5-1
size: .
J: TRBJ1-1
D: .
DNA: TGCGCCAGCAGCTTGGGGAGAGGTTTTCGGGGAAACACTGAAGCTTTCTTT
CDR3: CASSLGRGFRGNTEAFF